The present T cell receptor (beta chain) was sequenced within a study of T cell responses to AZD1222 COVID-19 vaccine. General study results and limits: Vaccine-associated CD4 TCRs ranged over spike, dominating at 160-218 and 743-854. All repertoire sampling was performed exclusively after the peak T cell response.

To note about this clone: Its target is unknown.

This CDR3 has 13 residues. Trimming removed 5 bases at V and 0 bases at J, with 8 bases between. CDR1 is MNHEY, CDR2 SVGAGI, per germline. Produced via immunoSEQ multiplex PCR; TCRdb's table is partial and in-frame only. Here the sample spans some 120,000 clones, about 90% being singletons. The TCR sequence derives from an adult in good health. The sample was peripheral blood, taken on day 0 of AZD1222 vaccination. The V gene is TRBV6-5, the J gene TRBJ2-7; D is undetermined. Written as DNA, the CDR3 is TGTGCCAGCAGTACCCGACTCTCCTACGAGCAGTACTTC. Translating it yields CASSTRLSYEQYF.